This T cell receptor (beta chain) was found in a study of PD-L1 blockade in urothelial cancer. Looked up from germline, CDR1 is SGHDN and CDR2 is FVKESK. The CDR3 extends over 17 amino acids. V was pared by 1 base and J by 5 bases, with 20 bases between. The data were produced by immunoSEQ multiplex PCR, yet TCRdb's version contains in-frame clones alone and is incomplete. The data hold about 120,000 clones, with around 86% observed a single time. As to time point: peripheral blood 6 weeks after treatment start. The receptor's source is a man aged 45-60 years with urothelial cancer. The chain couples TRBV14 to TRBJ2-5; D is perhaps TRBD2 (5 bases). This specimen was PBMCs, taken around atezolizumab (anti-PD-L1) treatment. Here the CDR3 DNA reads TGTGCCAGCAGCCAAGGGTATGCTAGCAGAGGCCCTGAGACCCAGTACTTC. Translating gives CASSQGYASRGPETQYF.